A selection of T cell receptor beta chains follows, all from one sample in a study of blood T cells in healthy people across ages. MiXCR was run by TCRdb on the 5' RACE reads, yielding one entry per CDR3 protein. This table holds 650,000 or so distinct CDR3 sequences, over 40% found once. The source material was blood. All receptors come from a woman at least 80 years old in good health. CDR3s include the opening cysteine and the closing phenylalanine or tryptophan. A D gene is named only where the DNA matches it firmly. The size field is filled for only some rows; it gives once, few, many or a size class.

CDR3: CASSQGRQSYNEQFF
DNA: TGTGCCAGCAGCCAAGGGCGTCAGAGTTACAATGAGCAGTTCTTC
J: TRBJ2-1
size: NA
D: NA
V: TRBV3-1

CDR3: CASSQHRGLVNGELFF
DNA: TGTGCCAGCAGCCAACACAGGGGGCTAGTTAACGGGGAGCTGTTTTTT
J: TRBJ2-2
size: few
D: TRBD1
V: TRBV3-1

CDR3: CSARSEWGETQYF
DNA: TGCAGTGCTAGATCGGAGTGGGGGGAGACCCAGTACTTC
J: TRBJ2-5
size: few
D: NA
V: TRBV20-1

CDR3: CASRQEQQTHTDTQYF
DNA: TGTGCCAGCAGACAAGAACAACAAACCCACACAGATACGCAGTATTTT
J: TRBJ2-3
size: many
D: NA
V: TRBV11-2

CDR3: CANRRDRDNSPLHF
DNA: TGTGCCAATCGTCGGGACAGGGATAATTCACCCCTCCACTTT
J: TRBJ1-6
size: once
D: TRBD1
V: TRBV10-3

CDR3: CASSLGLAGMADTQYF
DNA: TGCGCCAGCAGCTTGGGACTAGCGGGAATGGCAGATACGCAGTATTTT
J: TRBJ2-3
size: many
D: TRBD2
V: TRBV5-1

CDR3: CASSFNLRQQETQYF
DNA: TGTGCCAGCAGCTTTAATTTGAGACAGCAAGAGACCCAGTACTTC
J: TRBJ2-5
size: NA
D: NA
V: TRBV5-6

CDR3: CASSNSLGQDYNEQFF
DNA: TGTGCCAGCAGTAATAGCCTTGGACAAGATTACAATGAGCAGTTCTTC
J: TRBJ2-1
size: NA
D: NA
V: TRBV7-9

CDR3: CASMRGGEYEQYF
DNA: TGTGCCAGCATGCGGGGGGGAGAGTACGAGCAGTACTTC
J: TRBJ2-7
size: once
D: TRBD2
V: TRBV28

CDR3: CASQTTGPNTQYF
DNA: TGTGCCAGCCAGACTACAGGGCCTAATACGCAGTATTTT
J: TRBJ2-3
size: NA
D: NA
V: TRBV11-2

CDR3: CASSQTGGDYGQYF
DNA: TGTGCCAGCAGCCAGACAGGGGGCGACTACGGGCAGTACTTC
J: TRBJ2-7
size: NA
D: TRBD1
V: TRBV7-9

CDR3: CASSQVYLRGALDNEQFF
DNA: TGTGCCAGCAGCCAAGTTTACCTAAGGGGGGCCCTGGACAATGAGCAGTTCTTC
J: TRBJ2-1
size: many
D: NA
V: TRBV14

CDR3: CASSLWGILGSGANVLTF
DNA: TGTGCCAGCAGTTTGTGGGGGATTTTGGGGTCTGGGGCCAACGTCCTGACTTTC
J: TRBJ2-6
size: NA
D: NA
V: TRBV27

CDR3: CSVEILTGRTDTQYF
DNA: TGCAGCGTTGAGATATTAACAGGGAGGACAGATACGCAGTATTTT
J: TRBJ2-3
size: NA
D: NA
V: TRBV29-1

CDR3: CARSVGGDTQYF
DNA: TGTGCCCGCAGCGTAGGGGGGGATACGCAGTATTTT
J: TRBJ2-3
size: NA
D: NA
V: TRBV9

CDR3: CASSFGGLAGWDEQFF
DNA: TGTGCCAGCAGTTTCGGGGGACTAGCGGGTTGGGATGAGCAGTTCTTC
J: TRBJ2-1
size: NA
D: TRBD2
V: TRBV12-3/TRBV12-4

CDR3: CASSSRDKNSYEQYF
DNA: TGTGCCAGCAGCAGCCGGGACAAGAACTCCTACGAGCAGTACTTC
J: TRBJ2-7
size: NA
D: NA
V: TRBV21-1

CDR3: CASRSGTGYNQPQHF
DNA: TGTGCCAGCAGGTCCGGGACAGGATACAATCAGCCCCAGCATTTT
J: TRBJ1-5
size: once
D: TRBD1
V: TRBV6-1

CDR3: CASSRSAVTGAHEQYF
DNA: TGTGCCAGCAGCCGAAGTGCGGTGACAGGGGCCCACGAGCAGTACTTC
J: TRBJ2-7
size: NA
D: TRBD1
V: TRBV4-2